The 19 T cell receptor beta chains given below trace back to one sample, sequenced in a study of early T cells in non-severe SARS-CoV-2 infection (dated by TCRdb to the early 2020s). The library was obtained by 5' RACE. The sample was run on a NextSeq 500. TCRdb reworked the public reads: Q25 trimming with fastp, MiXCR clone assembly, productive beta chains retained. A single entry per CDR3 protein holds the most common genes and DNA from its merged rows. This sample is represented by some 51,000 distinct CDR3 sequences; 15% of them were singletons. About a tenth of the sample rests with the top ten. The sequenced sample was whole blood, obtained at baseline. The origin of the receptors is an adult who was a healthcare worker with PCR-confirmed SARS-CoV-2 infection or an uninfected control (not recorded which).

The genes are TRBV3-1 and TRBJ1-2, with D uncertain. Trimming stripped 1 base from V and 5 bases from J, with 8 bases between. Germline CDR1 is LGHDT and CDR2 is YNNKEL (reference sequence). The length of the CDR3 is 13 residues. In nucleotides, the CDR3 is TGTGCCAGCAGCCAAGGGCAGAGTTATGGCTACACCTTC. This encodes CASSQGQSYGYTF.

The rearrangement joins TRBV29-1 to TRBJ2-3, with D tentatively TRBD2 (5 bases). With 6 bases removed from V and 2 bases from J, the gap between germline ends came to 15 bases. The CDR3 has 14 amino acids. The germline V gene encodes CDR1 SQVTM and CDR2 ANQGSEA. CDR3 sequence reads: CSVAKEEHTDTQYF. The CDR3 nucleotides are TGCAGCGTCGCGAAGGAGGAGCACACAGATACGCAGTATTTT.

The chain has TRBV12-2 and TRBJ2-3; the table's D call TRBD1 went unverified against the DNA. TRBV12-2 is termed a pseudogene. The CDR3 spans 16 residues. The CDR3 DNA follows: TGTGCAAGTCGCTTAGCGCGTCCACCCCTCGCGGATACGCAGTATTTT. Translation gives CASRLARPPLADTQYF.

CDR3 DNA: TGTGCTAGTGGTTCCAGCGGGACACCTGAGCAGTACTTC. It yields the protein CASGSSGTPEQYF. The rearrangement joins TRBV12-5 to TRBJ2-7; D may be TRBD2 (7 bases). V lost 4 bases, J lost 7 bases, and 14 bases lay in between. The CDR3 covers 13 residues. CDR1 is LGHNT, CDR2 FRNRAP, per germline.

The V call is TRBV30, the J call TRBJ2-3; no firm D call. The V and J ends lost 3 bases and 2 bases respectively, with 15 bases between them. The germline V gene encodes CDR1 GTSNPN and CDR2 SVGIG (reference sequence). This CDR3 is built from 15 residues. The CDR3 reads CAWRRPDTLTDTQYF. In nucleotides, the CDR3 is TGTGCCTGGAGGCGTCCGGATACCCTCACAGATACGCAGTATTTT.

This clonotype was seen repeatedly, ten times or more. CDR3: CAWNIGRGSYEQYF. In nucleotides, the CDR3 is TGTGCCTGGAATATCGGCAGGGGCTCCTACGAGCAGTACTTC. The V call is TRBV30, the J call TRBJ2-7, with a possible D match to TRBD1 (6 bases). The CDR3 sequence is 14 residues long. With 4 bases removed from V and 0 bases from J, the gap between germline ends came to 13 bases. Germline-derived CDR1 and CDR2 are GTSNPN and SVGIG (reference sequence).

The chain is built from TRBV5-1 and TRBJ2-1; perhaps TRBD1 as D (6 bases). The V end lost 4 bases, the J end lost 4 bases, and 9 bases lay between the germline ends. The germline V gene has CDR1 SGHRS and CDR2 YFSETQ. The CDR3 runs 13 residues. CDR3 DNA: TGCGCCAGCAGCCCGGGACAATACAATGAGCAGTTCTTC. Protein sequence: CASSPGQYNEQFF.

In nucleotides, the CDR3 is TGTGCCAGCAGTTTAGCGGGACAGGGCAACTATGGCTACACCTTC. Translated, it gives CASSLAGQGNYGYTF. This chain connects TRBV12-3 or TRBV12-4 to TRBJ1-2; 9 positions agree with TRBD1. The CDR3 runs 15 residues. Losses at the gene ends were 0 bases for V and 2 bases for J; bases not matched to a gene: 1.

This clonotype was found many times. CDR3 loop: CASGTGVSDTQYF. The CDR3, as DNA: TGTGCCAGTGGGACAGGGGTCTCAGATACGCAGTATTTT. The genes are TRBV7-6 and TRBJ2-3; 10 nucleotides line up with TRBD1. Germline V gene sequence: CDR1 SGHVS, CDR2 FNYEAQ. The CDR3 has 13 residues. The trim removed 9 bases at V and 4 bases at J, leaving 4 bases unmatched.

There are a few counts of this clonotype. The V call is TRBV10-3, the J call TRBJ1-2; D call uncertain. Trimming shortened V by 0 bases and J by 4 bases, and 18 bases separated the two germline ends. The CDR3 covers 17 residues. Germline CDR1 and CDR2: ENHRY and SYGVKD. The CDR3 nucleotides are TGTGCCATCAGTGAGTCGTTAACCAGCCCCCTCGGCTATGGCTACACCTTC. This sequence encodes CAISESLTSPLGYGYTF.

The chain uses TRBV3-1 and TRBJ2-7; D is perhaps TRBD1 (7 bases). The CDR3 spans 14 residues. Germline CDR1 reads LGHDT; CDR2 reads YNNKEL (reference sequence). The germline V and J ends were trimmed by 1 base and 6 bases, with 13 bases remaining between them. The CDR3 region is CASSQAGGGSEQYF. DNA of the CDR3: TGTGCCAGCAGCCAAGCAGGAGGGGGCAGCGAGCAGTACTTC.

The chain links TRBV5-4 to TRBJ1-1; 7 bases fit TRBD1. The CDR3 covers 16 residues. Germline V lookup: CDR1 SGHNT, CDR2 YYREEE (reference sequence). Trimming took 3 bases from V and 1 from J; bases not matched to a gene: 9. CDR3 loop: CASSSAVQGKNTEAFF. The CDR3 bases are TGTGCCAGCAGCTCAGCAGTACAGGGGAAGAACACTGAAGCTTTCTTT.

This clonotype came up many times. J is TRBJ2-5 and V is TRBV12-3 or TRBV12-4, with TRBD2 matching 7 bases. The CDR3 spans 15 residues. Trimming cost V 0 bases and J 2 bases; bases outside gene matches: 3. The CDR3 protein is CASSLASGKQETQYF. DNA for the CDR3: TGTGCCAGCAGTTTAGCGAGCGGGAAGCAAGAGACCCAGTACTTC.

The rearrangement links TRBV20-1 to TRBJ2-3, with TRBD1 matching over 8 bases. The V segment lost 4 bases and the J segment 6 bases; nucleotides outside the gene matches: 9. This CDR3 has 14 amino acids. Per the germline V gene, CDR1 is DFQATT and CDR2 is SNEGSKA (reference sequence). The CDR3 sequence is CSAKGTGGPDTQYF. In DNA form, the CDR3 reads TGCAGTGCTAAAGGGACAGGAGGCCCGGATACGCAGTATTTT.

The CDR3 loop reads CSVITTRGDQETQYF. In DNA form, the CDR3 reads TGCAGCGTTATCACGACGCGGGGAGACCAAGAGACCCAGTACTTC. The rearrangement links TRBV29-1 to TRBJ2-5; a possible D gene is TRBD2 (6 bases). Germline V CDR1 and CDR2: SQVTM, ANQGSEA. The ends were cut back, 5 bases at V and 0 bases at J, with 16 bases in the middle. The CDR3 is 15 residues long.

This clonotype appeared a few times. This chain links TRBV14 with TRBJ2-5, with D unresolved. V lost 0 bases to trimming and J lost 5 bases, with 4 bases between them. There are 12 residues in the CDR3. Germline-derived CDR1 and CDR2 are SGHDN and FVKESK. CDR3 coding DNA: TGTGCCAGCAGCCAAGAAGAGGAGACCCAGTACTTC. It encodes CASSQEEETQYF.

This sequence joins TRBV14 and TRBJ1-3; D unclear. The CDR3 has 16 residues. Trimming removed 6 bases at V and 1 base at J, with 16 bases between. Germline loops: CDR1 SGHDN, CDR2 FVKESK. CDR3 DNA: TGTGCCAGCAGAACCGAGGGCGCAATATCTGGAAACACCATATATTTT. This gives the protein CASRTEGAISGNTIYF.

This clonotype came up many times. This chain joins TRBV18 and TRBJ2-1, with 7 bases aligning to TRBD2. This CDR3 is 17 amino acids long. Germline V CDR1 and CDR2: KGHSH, LQKENI. V was clipped by 2 bases and J by 8 bases; unmatched bases: 15. This chain's CDR3 is CASSPTMGQGGVDEQFF. CDR3 nucleotides: TGTGCCAGCTCACCAACCATGGGGCAGGGAGGGGTGGATGAGCAGTTCTTC. Combining the CDR3 with reference TRBV18 and TRBJ2-1 gives the whole variable domain NAGVMQNPRHLVRRRGQEARLRCSPMKGHSHVYWYRQLPEEGLKFMVYLQKENIIDESGMPKERFSAEFPKEGPSILRIQQVVRGDSAAYFCASSPTMGQGGVDEQFFGPGTRLTVL.

This clonotype was counted a single time. No conserved phenylalanine or tryptophan ends this CDR3, so it is likely a read error. The chain carries TRBV7-9 and TRBJ2-7; D is ambiguous. V was trimmed by 5 bases and J by 2 bases, leaving 16 bases between them. The CDR3 is 15 amino acids. Germline V gene lookup returns CDR1 SEHNR and CDR2 FQNEAQ (reference sequence). The CDR3 here is CASSRPGIPAYEQYS. The CDR3 DNA is TGTGCCAGCAGCCGCCCTGGGATCCCGGCCTACGAGCAGTACTCC.